These 21 T cell receptor beta chains came from one sample sequenced in a study of T cell responses to AZD1222 COVID-19 vaccine. Libraries were prepared by immunoSEQ multiplex PCR; TCRdb keeps only in-frame clonotypes and omits some of them. Among fewer than 200,000 clones, roughly 90% were seen once, and the ten largest hold approximately 4.3%. Sequenced here: peripheral blood, sampled 28 days after the second AZD1222 dose. Receptor source: an adult who received the AZD1222 COVID-19 vaccine.

The chain couples TRBV11-2 to TRBJ2-7; weak D call: TRBD1 (6 bases). There are 17 residues in the CDR3. Between the trimmed V and J ends, which lost 3 bases and 3 bases, there was a span of 21 bases. Germline V gene sequence: CDR1 SGHAT, CDR2 FQNNGV. This chain's CDR3 is CASSLKVGQLYHYEQYF. CDR3 DNA sequence: TGTGCCAGCAGCTTGAAGGTAGGACAGCTATACCACTACGAGCAGTACTTC.

CDR3 protein: CATKLSSYNEQFF. The CDR3 DNA follows: TGTGCCACCAAGCTAAGTTCCTACAATGAGCAGTTCTTC. The chain has TRBV11-2 and TRBJ2-1; D uncertain. In germline, CDR1 is SGHAT, CDR2 FQNNGV. Deletions cut 10 bases from V and 1 base from J, with 11 bases between. This CDR3 is 13 amino acids long.

CDR3 DNA sequence: TGTGCCAGCAGCTCCACAGCAACTAATGAAAAACTGTTTTTT. Translated, it gives CASSSTATNEKLFF. The rearrangement joins TRBV3-1 (or the pseudogene TRBV3-2) to TRBJ1-4; D gene unclear. The ends were cut back, 5 bases at V and 0 bases at J, with 7 bases in the middle. This CDR3 comprises 14 residues. CDR1 is LGHDT, CDR2 YNNKEL, per germline (reference sequence).

This clone has more than one count but fewer than ten. This rearrangement joins TRBV4-2 to TRBJ2-3; TRBD2 aligns across 9 bases. After removal of 2 bases from V and 4 bases from J, the junction contained 4 bases not matched to a gene. The CDR3 loop spans 15 amino acids. The V gene's germline CDR1 is LGHNA and CDR2 YNFKEQ. CDR3 residues: CASSQQAGGPDTQYF. CDR3 nucleotide sequence: TGTGCCAGCAGCCAACAGGCGGGGGGGCCAGATACGCAGTATTTT.

The chain links TRBV5-4 to TRBJ2-3; TRBD2 matches at 8 bases. Germline-derived CDR1 and CDR2 are SGHNT and YYREEE (reference sequence). The CDR3 spans 15 residues. V lost 10 bases to trimming and J lost 4 bases; unmatched junction nucleotides: 14. Here the CDR3 reads CAPLVGVRGADTQYF. As DNA, the CDR3 is TGTGCCCCCCTCGTCGGCGTGCGGGGGGCAGATACGCAGTATTTT.

V is TRBV6-5 and J is TRBJ1-4, with TRBD1 matching over 8 bases. The CDR3 extends over 15 amino acids. V shed 4 bases, J shed 6 bases, and the junction held 7 bases outside the gene matches. CDR1 is MNHEY, CDR2 SVGAGI, per germline. CDR3 sequence reads: CASSFSTGGYEKLFF. Here the CDR3 DNA reads TGTGCCAGCAGTTTTAGTACAGGGGGGTATGAAAAACTGTTTTTT.

This chain uses TRBV23-1 with TRBJ2-3; TRBD2 is a possible D gene (5 bases). TRBV23-1 has ORF status, its function being uncertain. The CDR3 runs to 14 residues. V lost 2 bases and J 0 bases, leaving 6 bases between the germline ends. The CDR3 loop is CASSQSGSTDTQYF. The CDR3 DNA sequence: TGCGCCAGCAGTCAAAGCGGCAGCACAGATACGCAGTATTTT.

The chain is built from TRBV27 and TRBJ2-1; possibly TRBD1 or TRBD2 for D (5 bases each). Trimming took 2 bases from V and 0 from J, leaving 14 bases between them. Germline loops: CDR1 MNHEY, CDR2 SMNVEV (reference sequence). This CDR3 is 17 amino acids long. The CDR3 coding sequence is TGTGCCAGCAGTTTAGTAGGGGAGATGGGCTCCTACAATGAGCAGTTCTTC. Its protein is CASSLVGEMGSYNEQFF.

The J gene is TRBJ1-1, the V gene TRBV4-1; D unresolved. This CDR3 contains 14 residues. Germline V gene data show CDR1 as MGHRA and CDR2 as YSYEKL. Trimming cost V 2 bases and J 4 bases, with 11 bases left between them. The CDR3: CASSQPDWGTEAFF. DNA for the CDR3: TGCGCCAGCAGCCAACCGGACTGGGGCACTGAAGCTTTCTTT.

The chain couples TRBV5-1 to TRBJ1-1; 7 bases match TRBD1. Germline lookup yields CDR1 SGHRS and CDR2 YFSETQ. CDR3 length: 16 amino acids. The V gene end was trimmed by 6 bases and the J gene end by 0 bases; junction bases not matched to a gene: 11. CDR3 region: CASTPGEGALNTEAFF. Here the CDR3 DNA reads TGCGCCAGCACTCCCGGGGAGGGGGCCCTGAACACTGAAGCTTTCTTT.

This chain joins TRBV6-5 and TRBJ1-5; D gene uncertain. The V end was cut by 0 bases, the J end by 2 bases, with 8 bases between. This CDR3 spans 15 amino acids. Germline lookup yields CDR1 MNHEY and CDR2 SVGAGI. The CDR3 DNA is TGTGCCAGCAGTTACTCGTTTGCGGGCAATCAGCCCCAGCATTTT. Translating it yields CASSYSFAGNQPQHF.

The chain links TRBV30 to TRBJ1-2, with 9 bases matching TRBD1. V was pared by 0 bases and J by 8 bases, with 4 bases of the junction left unmatched. The CDR3 extends over 13 amino acids. In germline, CDR1 is GTSNPN, CDR2 SVGIG (reference sequence). The CDR3 DNA follows: TGTGCCTGGAGTGTAGGGACAGGGAGCGGCTACACCTTC. Amino acid sequence: CAWSVGTGSGYTF.

This clone was observed once. The chain recombines TRBV18 with TRBJ1-2, with TRBD1 matching 8 bases. CDR3 length equals 14 residues. Per germline, CDR1 KGHSH and CDR2 LQKENI. Germline trimming cut 3 bases from V and 4 bases from J; bases unmatched to any gene: 4. CDR3 DNA sequence: TGTGCCAGCTCACCGACAGGGGCTCCCTATGGCTACACCTTC. Its protein product is CASSPTGAPYGYTF. Looking up the rest from reference TRBV18 and TRBJ1-2 gives the full variable domain: NAGVMQNPRHLVRRRGQEARLRCSPMKGHSHVYWYRQLPEEGLKFMVYLQKENIIDESGMPKERFSAEFPKEGPSILRIQQVVRGDSAAYFCASSPTGAPYGYTFGSGTRLTVV.

The chain combines TRBV5-8 with TRBJ1-2, with TRBD1 as a possible D gene (6 bases). Germline V gene lookup returns CDR1 SGHTS and CDR2 YDEGEE. The length of the CDR3 is 16 residues. With 0 bases removed from V and 8 bases from J, the gap between germline ends came to 20 bases. CDR3: CASSLGGGVSTGGYTF. In DNA form, the CDR3 reads TGTGCCAGCAGCTTGGGCGGGGGCGTTTCTACAGGAGGCTACACCTTC.

The V call is TRBV2, the J call TRBJ1-2; 9 nucleotides match TRBD1. Germline CDR1 and CDR2: SNHLY and FYNNEI. This CDR3 comprises 15 residues. V shed 6 bases, J shed 7 bases, and the junction held 12 bases outside the gene matches. CDR3 residues: CASRIQQGAIGGYTF. For the CDR3, the DNA is TGTGCCAGCAGGATCCAACAGGGGGCGATAGGTGGCTACACCTTC.

The rearrangement joins TRBV19 to TRBJ1-5; TRBD1 is a possible D gene (5 bases). The CDR3 is made up of 16 amino acids. CDR1 LNHDA and CDR2 SQIVND come from the germline V gene (reference sequence). The ends were cut back, 4 bases at V and 5 bases at J, with 18 bases in the middle. CDR3 coding DNA: TGTGCCAGTAGTAGACTCCAGGGTGGACGGCATCAGCCCCAGCATTTT. As protein: CASSRLQGGRHQPQHF.

The chain combines TRBV29-1 with TRBJ2-7; no clear D. Trimming shortened V by 6 bases and J by 6 bases, and 18 bases separated the two germline ends. Looked up from germline, CDR1 is SQVTM and CDR2 is ANQGSEA. This CDR3 is 13 amino acids long. CDR3 protein: CSVPGRVGAEQYF. The CDR3 DNA reads TGCAGCGTACCCGGAAGGGTCGGCGCCGAGCAGTACTTC.

The J gene is TRBJ1-6, the V gene TRBV7-2; D is uncertain. CDR3 length equals 14 residues. With 1 base removed from V and 7 bases from J, the gap between germline ends came to 8 bases. Per the germline V gene, CDR1 is SGHTA and CDR2 is FQGNSA. CDR3 protein: CASSLEVENSPLHF. CDR3 in DNA: TGTGCCAGCAGCTTAGAGGTCGAAAATTCACCCCTCCACTTT.

This chain's CDR3 is CASSPRTSSYEQYF. Written as DNA, the CDR3 is TGCGCCAGCAGCCCTCGGACCAGTTCCTACGAGCAGTACTTC. The chain recombines TRBV5-1 with TRBJ2-7; no definite D call. Germline V gene data show CDR1 as SGHRS and CDR2 as YFSETQ. CDR3 size: 14 residues. Trimming took 4 bases from V and 1 from J, leaving 12 bases between them.

The chain joins TRBV30 to TRBJ1-2; no reliable D call. The CDR3 has 13 amino acids. V was pared by 2 bases and J by 5 bases, with 12 bases between. The germline V gene encodes CDR1 GTSNPN and CDR2 SVGIG (reference sequence). The CDR3 DNA reads as TGTGCCTGGAGTAATCAGGCTTGGTATGGCTACACCTTC. It encodes CAWSNQAWYGYTF.

V and J are TRBV7-9 and TRBJ2-7; D is tentatively TRBD1 or TRBD2 (7 bases each). V shed 4 bases and J shed 6 bases, with 16 bases lying between them. Germline values: CDR1 SEHNR, CDR2 FQNEAQ (reference sequence). The CDR3 length is 14 residues. DNA for the CDR3: TGTGCCAGCAGCTCAGGGGGGGCCCTTGGCGAGCAGTACTTC. Protein sequence: CASSSGGALGEQYF.